This TCR beta chain was documented in a study of T cell repertoires in cytomegalovirus infection. In the study overall: It can be stated that public TCR beta signatures indicated CMV infection as well as a matching HLA type.

Findings and limits, study-wide: Summed public TCR beta family frequency identified CMV carriers bearing the relevant HLA.

TCRdb analysed the reads with MiXCR anew, one entry per CDR3 protein. Of about 890,000 distinct CDR3 sequences in the sample, roughly 30% were seen once. This clonotype was counted many times. Its antigen is still unknown. This CDR3 has 14 amino acids. Trimming stripped 3 bases from V and 2 bases from J, with 10 bases between. Germline CDR1 is MGHRA and CDR2 is YSYEKL. The sequencing here drew on cultured CD8+ T cells from PBMCs, taken from culture after CMV antigen stimulation. The chain is built from TRBV4-1 and TRBJ1-1; D remains unclear. The clonotype comes from a human donor in good health (CMV status not recorded). Some clones in this sample may be carry-over from other donors' samples. For the CDR3, the DNA is TGCGCCAGCAGCCAGAGTACGGGAAACACTGAAGCTTTCTTT. It specifies CASSQSTGNTEAFF.